This T cell receptor (beta chain) was sequenced for a study of T cells in localized non-small cell lung cancer. Germline values: CDR1 LNHDA, CDR2 SQIVND (reference sequence). V lost 5 bases and J 5 bases, leaving 12 bases between the germline ends. The CDR3 is 13 residues long. Remarks on this clone: Its antigen is unidentified.

This table comes from immunoSEQ multiplex PCR, and its TCRdb copy is limited to in-frame clones, with some not included. The sample lists some 140,000 clones; more than 70% were seen once. Study-wide results and caveats: For the top 100 tumor clones, a median roughly 56 also appeared in adjacent lung. Uninvolved adjacent lung had higher T cell clonality than tumor and all other tissues. Those with higher blood T cell density had longer overall survival.

Sequenced material: peripheral blood, taken before any cancer treatment. This sequence joins TRBV19 and TRBJ1-1; D is unresolved. The origin of this receptor is a female donor older than 55 with stage I lung adenocarcinoma. In DNA form, the CDR3 reads TGTGCCAGTAGTCCCCGGGTGGTTACTGAAGCTTTCTTT. Translated: CASSPRVVTEAFF.